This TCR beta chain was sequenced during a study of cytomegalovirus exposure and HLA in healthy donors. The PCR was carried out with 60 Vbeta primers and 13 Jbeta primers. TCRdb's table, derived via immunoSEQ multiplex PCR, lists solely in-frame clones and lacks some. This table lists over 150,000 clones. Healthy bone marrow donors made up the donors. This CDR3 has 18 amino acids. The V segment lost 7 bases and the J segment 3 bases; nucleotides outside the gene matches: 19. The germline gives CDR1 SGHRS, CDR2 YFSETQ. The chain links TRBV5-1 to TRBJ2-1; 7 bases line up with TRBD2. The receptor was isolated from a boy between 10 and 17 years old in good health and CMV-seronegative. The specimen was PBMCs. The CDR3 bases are TGCGCCAGCCGCATTACTCCGGGACTACGCCCCAACTACAATGAGCAGTTCTTC. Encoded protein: CASRITPGLRPNYNEQFF. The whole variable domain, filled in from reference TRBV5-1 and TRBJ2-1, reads KAGVTQTPRYLIKTRGQQVTLSCSPISGHRSVSWYQQTPGQGLQFLFEYFSETQRNKGNFPGRFSGRQFSNSRSEMNVSTLELGDSALYLCASRITPGLRPNYNEQFFGPGTRLTVL.